This TCR beta chain came from a study of cytomegalovirus exposure and HLA in healthy donors. Study context: From HLA-typed donors, an early data release held some 91 million unique TCRs.

Study-level points and caveats: Some segments of the V type, notably TRBV6-2 and TRBV6-3, were excluded as indistinguishable.

V lost 0 bases to trimming and J lost 4 bases, with 21 bases between them. This CDR3 region has 17 residues. Germline loops: CDR1 GTSNPN, CDR2 SVGIG (reference sequence). Researchers ran the PCR with 60 Vbeta and 13 Jbeta primers. Sequenced by immunoSEQ multiplex PCR; TCRdb stores in-frame clones only, minus some. The sample has about 180,000 clones, about 75% seen once. A note on this clone: The antigen is not known.

The sample consisted of PBMCs. The chain carries TRBV30 and TRBJ2-5; TRBD2 is a possible D gene (5 bases). The TCR sequence derives from a female donor in good health and CMV-seronegative. CDR3 nucleotides: TGTGCCTGGAGTGTAGGTTCTCTTTCGGGGTCATCAGAGACCCAGTACTTC. It specifies CAWSVGSLSGSSETQYF. The whole variable domain, filled in from reference TRBV30 and TRBJ2-5, reads SQTIHQWPATLVQPVGSPLSLECTVEGTSNPNLYWYRQAAGRGLQLLFYSVGIGQISSEVPQNLSASRPQDRQFILSSKKLLLSDSGFYLCAWSVGSLSGSSETQYFGPGTRLLVL.